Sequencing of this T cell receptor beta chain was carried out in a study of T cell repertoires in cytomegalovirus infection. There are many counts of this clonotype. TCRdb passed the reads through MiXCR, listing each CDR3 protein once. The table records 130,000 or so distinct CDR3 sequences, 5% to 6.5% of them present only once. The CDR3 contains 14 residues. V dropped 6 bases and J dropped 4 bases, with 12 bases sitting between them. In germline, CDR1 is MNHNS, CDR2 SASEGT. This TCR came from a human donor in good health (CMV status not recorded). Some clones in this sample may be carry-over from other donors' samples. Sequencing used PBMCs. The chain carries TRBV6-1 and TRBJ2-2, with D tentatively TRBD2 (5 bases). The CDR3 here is CASRSKRFTGELFF. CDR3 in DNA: TGTGCCAGCAGATCCAAGCGGTTCACCGGGGAGCTGTTTTTT.